This TCR beta chain came from a study of glioma-infiltrating T cells after dendritic cell vaccination. Indicated time point: after dendritic cell vaccination, including at tumor progression/relapse. Selection required adequate fresh-frozen tumor tissue plus more than two years' survival data. CDR3 size: 15 residues. V dropped 3 bases and J dropped 3; count of bases not matched to a gene: 6. Germline loops: CDR1 SQVTM, CDR2 ANQGSEA. The repertoire was sequenced with immunoSEQ multiplex PCR; TCRdb's copy has only in-frame clones and lacks some. The data contain 90,000 or so clones, 80% to 90% of them singletons.

The V call is TRBV29-1, the J call TRBJ1-2; 11 bases are a match to TRBD1. Here the sequenced sample was blood, taken after dendritic cell vaccination. The receptor comes from a human donor with glioblastoma. CDR3 sequence: CSVDPGQGADYGYTF. The CDR3 nucleotides read TGCAGCGTTGATCCAGGACAGGGGGCAGACTATGGCTACACCTTC.